Listed below are T cell receptor beta chains from one sample, sequenced in a study of shared clonotypes between healthy human individuals. This table comes from immunoSEQ multiplex PCR, and its TCRdb copy is limited to in-frame clones, with some not included. The sample records 850,000 to 1,100,000 clones, around 77% being singletons. The sequenced sample consisted of memory CD4+ T cells from PBMCs. These receptors were collected from a man aged 18 to 30 in good health. Some clones in this sample may be carry-over from other donors' samples. CDR3s include the opening cysteine and the closing phenylalanine or tryptophan. The D gene is left open where the match is weak. Some rows mark clone size as missing; the rest say once, few, many or name a class of expanded clone.

abundance	d_gene	j_gene	v_gene	CDR3nt	CDR3aa
.	.	TRBJ1-1	TRBV28	TGTGCCAGCAGTTTATGGGCCCCCAATGCGGACACTGAAGCTTTCTTT	CASSLWAPNADTEAFF
.	.	TRBJ1-1	TRBV9	TGTGCCAGCAGCGTAGTAGGGGTGTACACTGAAGCTTTCTTT	CASSVVGVYTEAFF
.	.	TRBJ2-5	TRBV9	TGTGCCAGCAGCCCAGCAGGCCGGGTGGGGACCCAGTACTTC	CASSPAGRVGTQYF
.	.	TRBJ2-3	TRBV11-3	TGTGCCAGCACGAGGCAGGGGACAGATACGCAGTATTTT	CASTRQGTDTQYF
few	.	TRBJ2-2	TRBV5-4	TGTGCCAGCAGTCGCTCGGGTTTGGGGACCGGGGAGCTGTTTTTT	CASSRSGLGTGELFF
few	.	TRBJ2-7	TRBV28	TGTGCCAGCAGTTTACTGATCGGTTCCCACGAGCAGTACTTC	CASSLLIGSHEQYF
.	TRBD1	TRBJ2-7	TRBV18	TGTGCCAGCTCACCGGGACAGTTTCGGAACGAGCAGTACTTC	CASSPGQFRNEQYF
.	TRBD1	TRBJ1-4	TRBV5-1	TGCGCCAGCAGCTTGGCAGGGGGCGGGGGTGAAAAACTGTTTTTT	CASSLAGGGGEKLFF
.	.	TRBJ2-7	TRBV27	TGTGCCAGCAGTTTACGTCCCCAAAGCTCCTACGAGCAGTACTTC	CASSLRPQSSYEQYF
.	.	TRBJ2-1	TRBV9	TGTGCCAGCAGCGTAGCTGGCAGGGCAGGTGAGCAGTTCTTC	CASSVAGRAGEQFF
once	TRBD1	TRBJ2-2	TRBV5-1	TGCGCCAGCAGCTCCGGCCAACGGGACAGAAAGCTGTTTTTT	CASSSGQRDRKLFF
.	.	TRBJ2-3	TRBV11-3	TGTGCCAGCAGCTTAGAATCTTCCACAGATACGCAGTATTTT	CASSLESSTDTQYF
.	TRBD2	TRBJ2-1	TRBV4-2	TGTGCCAGCAGCCAAGATTTGGGGTTAGCGGGAGAAACCCACAATGAGCAGTTCTTC	CASSQDLGLAGETHNEQFF
.	.	TRBJ2-7	TRBV6-6	TGTGCCAGCAGTTACCTTGGGGGAACCTACGAGCAGTACTTC	CASSYLGGTYEQYF